These 20 T cell receptor beta chains share one sample of origin, sequenced in a study of T cell responses to AZD1222 COVID-19 vaccine. Profiling relied on immunoSEQ multiplex PCR, and the TCRdb table lists in-frame clones only, not all of them. The repertoire includes 150,000 to 200,000 clones, 90% to 95% of them detected once, and under 1.5% sits in the top ten. This specimen was peripheral blood, taken 28 days after the second AZD1222 dose. All receptors come from an adult who received the AZD1222 COVID-19 vaccine.

The chain is built from TRBV4-1 and TRBJ2-7; D gene unclear. Trimming pared 8 bases from V and 5 bases from J, leaving 16 bases between. The germline CDR1 and CDR2 sequences are MGHRA and YSYEKL. This CDR3 is 13 amino acids long. CDR3 sequence: CASGTPLGNEQYF. CDR3 nucleotides: TGCGCCAGCGGAACCCCCCTAGGGAACGAGCAGTACTTC.

This chain connects TRBV19 to TRBJ1-5, with 8 bases lining up with TRBD1. There are 17 residues in the CDR3. Trimming removed 3 bases from V and 0 bases from J; junction bases left unmatched: 7. The V gene's germline CDR1 is LNHDA and CDR2 SQIVND (reference sequence). CDR3 amino acids: CASSILTGGYSNQPQHF. Here the CDR3 DNA reads TGTGCCAGTAGTATTCTCACAGGGGGATATAGCAATCAGCCCCAGCATTTT. Supplemented by reference TRBV19 and TRBJ1-5, the full variable domain reads DGGITQSPKYLFRKEGQNVTLSCEQNLNHDAMYWYRQDPGQGLRLIYYSQIVNDFQKGDIAEGYSVSREKKESFPLTVTSAQKNPTAFYLCASSILTGGYSNQPQHFGDGTRLSIL.

The genes are TRBV6-5 and TRBJ2-7; D assignment may be TRBD1 or TRBD2 (6 bases each). In germline, CDR1 is MNHEY, CDR2 SVGAGI. The CDR3 runs 13 residues. Trimming removed 7 bases from V and 10 bases from J, with 20 bases in between. The CDR3: CASTEGGPTVQYF. The CDR3 nucleotides are TGTGCCAGCACCGAGGGGGGACCCACGGTACAGTACTTC.

The chain recombines TRBV14 with TRBJ1-1; D remains unclear. The CDR3 covers 15 residues. V lost 0 bases to trimming and J lost 3 bases, with 11 bases between them. The germline CDR1 and CDR2 sequences are SGHDN and FVKESK. CDR3 nucleotide sequence: TGTGCCAGCAGCCAAGAGCCCGGGGTGGACACTGAAGCTTTCTTT. Translated: CASSQEPGVDTEAFF.

The CDR3 DNA reads TGTGCCAGCAGTTTAGGCATCGCAGTTTTCTTT. It is translated as CASSLGIAVFF. The chain joins TRBV27 to TRBJ1-1, with D unclear. The V and J ends lost 2 bases and 13 bases respectively, with 11 bases between them. The CDR3 loop spans 11 amino acids. Germline V CDR1 and CDR2: MNHEY, SMNVEV (reference sequence).

The chain combines TRBV5-1 with TRBJ2-7; TRBD2 agrees at 7 bases. This CDR3 is built from 14 residues. CDR1 and CDR2 from the germline V gene are SGHRS and YFSETQ. J lost 5 bases, V lost 2 bases, and 7 bases had no gene match. This CDR3 is CASSLSSGRDEQYF. Written as DNA, the CDR3 is TGCGCCAGCAGCTTATCTAGCGGTAGAGACGAGCAGTACTTC.

This chain connects TRBV2 to TRBJ2-7, with D unclear. The V end was cut by 4 bases, the J end by 0 bases, with 4 bases between. Germline lookup yields CDR1 SNHLY and CDR2 FYNNEI. The CDR3 runs 12 residues. In DNA, the CDR3 is TGTGCCAGCAGTGGAAGCTCCTACGAGCAGTACTTC. It yields the protein CASSGSSYEQYF.

This clone came up once. The CDR3 protein is CASSFGRGPPDTQYF. The DNA for the CDR3 is TGCGCCAGCAGCTTTGGCAGGGGGCCGCCAGATACGCAGTATTTT. The chain couples TRBV5-1 to TRBJ2-3; 8 positions match TRBD1. CDR3 length: 15 amino acids. Germline V gene sequence: CDR1 SGHRS, CDR2 YFSETQ. J was trimmed by 4 bases and V by 2 bases; bases with no gene match: 6.

For this clone: Different DNA sequences within this sample yield the same CDR3. The V and J genes are TRBV5-1 and TRBJ1-3; D perhaps matches TRBD1 (5 bases). The CDR3 sequence is 14 residues long. The V end was cut by 0 bases, the J end by 3 bases, with 7 bases between. The germline V gene encodes CDR1 SGHRS and CDR2 YFSETQ. The CDR3 DNA reads TGCGCCAGCAGCTTGGCAGGGCGTGGAAACACCATATATTTT. As protein: CASSLAGRGNTIYF.

This clone has only a few counts. The V call is TRBV21-1, the J call TRBJ1-5. TRBV21-1 is deemed a pseudogene. The CDR3 runs 15 residues. The CDR3 is CASSKALSQLRPQHF. The DNA for the CDR3 is TGTGCCAGCAGCAAAGCGTTGTCTCAACTTCGGCCCCAGCATTTT.

The V gene is TRBV4-1, the J gene TRBJ1-5; 8 bases agree with TRBD1. CDR1 is MGHRA and CDR2 is YSYEKL in the germline V gene. After removal of 3 bases from V and 3 bases from J, the junction contained 10 bases not matched to a gene. The CDR3 spans 17 residues. DNA of the CDR3: TGCGCCAGCAGCCAGCAATCAGGGGGCTTATACAATCAGCCCCAGCATTTT. This encodes CASSQQSGGLYNQPQHF.

The chain couples TRBV27 to TRBJ1-1; D is possibly TRBD1 (5 bases). Trimming took off 7 bases at V and 4 bases at J, with 13 bases between the two ends. The germline gives CDR1 MNHEY, CDR2 SMNVEV (reference sequence). The CDR3 has 13 residues. DNA of the CDR3: TGTGCCAGCAAAGACAGCAATCCCACTGAAGCTTTCTTT. Translation gives CASKDSNPTEAFF.

With regard to this clone: Given the absence of the conserved phenylalanine or tryptophan at the CDR3 end, a read error is likely. The DNA is left out, because the CDR3 cannot be placed on it with certainty; the CDR3 is given as TCRdb lists it. The chain employs TRBV15 and TRBJ1-3. The CDR3 is 12 amino acids long, termini counted. The germline V gene has CDR1 LNHNV and CDR2 YYDKDF (reference sequence). The CDR3 sequence is CATSRDGTGSHI.

This chain connects TRBV7-9 to TRBJ2-7; D gene unclear. Germline CDR1 is SEHNR and CDR2 is FQNEAQ (reference sequence). This CDR3 region has 12 residues. V was shortened by 1 base and J by 6 bases, with 7 bases between the two germline ends. The chain's CDR3 is CASSLVQSEQYF. CDR3 coding DNA: TGTGCCAGCAGCTTAGTGCAGTCCGAGCAGTACTTC.

The chain has TRBV7-9 and TRBJ1-2; a weak D match, TRBD1 (5 bases). The CDR3 is 13 residues long. CDR1 is SEHNR, CDR2 FQNEAQ, per germline (reference sequence). V lost 0 bases, J lost 5 bases, and 7 bases lay in between. CDR3 protein: CASSLAGVYGYTF. The CDR3, as DNA: TGTGCCAGCAGCTTAGCGGGGGTTTATGGCTACACCTTC.

The rearrangement uses TRBV18 and TRBJ1-5; D ambiguous. The V gene's germline CDR1 is KGHSH and CDR2 LQKENI. The CDR3 covers 13 residues. Trimming stripped 8 bases from V and 5 bases from J, with 13 bases between. The CDR3 coding sequence is TGTGCCAGCCGCGGGAGGGTGGATCAGCCCCAGCATTTT. This sequence encodes CASRGRVDQPQHF.

The chain links TRBV5-1 to TRBJ1-1; TRBD1 agrees at 7 bases. J was trimmed by 1 base and V by 6 bases; bases with no gene match: 9. From germline, CDR1 is SGHRS and CDR2 YFSETQ. The CDR3 is 15 residues long. CDR3 DNA sequence: TGCGCCAGCAAAAAGGGACAGCTCAAGAACACTGAAGCTTTCTTT. The encoded protein is CASKKGQLKNTEAFF.

This clone was counted once. V gene TRBV20-1 combines with J gene TRBJ2-1; no clear D gene. Germline V CDR1 and CDR2: DFQATT, SNEGSKA (reference sequence). The CDR3 sequence is 16 residues long. Trimming cost V 3 bases and J 0 bases, with 15 bases left between them. The CDR3 DNA is TGCAGTGCTAGTAGTCGGACCCCTTTCTCCTACAATGAGCAGTTCTTC. This sequence encodes CSASSRTPFSYNEQFF.

The V and J genes are TRBV10-3 and TRBJ2-5, with 8 bases lining up with TRBD2. Germline CDR1 ENHRY, CDR2 SYGVKD. V lost 6 bases and J lost 5; bases outside the gene matches: 17. The CDR3 runs 17 residues. CDR3 sequence: CAISGGLAGEGWETQYF. CDR3 DNA sequence: TGTGCCATCAGCGGGGGGCTAGCGGGTGAGGGCTGGGAGACCCAGTACTTC.

The chain is built from TRBV15 and TRBJ1-6, with D perhaps TRBD1 (5 bases). V dropped 4 bases and J dropped 7 bases, with 11 bases sitting between them. This CDR3 contains 14 residues. Germline values: CDR1 LNHNV, CDR2 YYDKDF (reference sequence). The CDR3 reads CATSTDTFNSPLHF. The DNA of the CDR3 is TGTGCCACCAGCACGGACACTTTCAATTCACCCCTCCACTTT. The complete variable domain, with remaining parts taken from reference TRBV15 and TRBJ1-6, reads DAMVIQNPRYQVTQFGKPVTLSCSQTLNHNVMYWYQQKSSQAPKLLFHYYDKDFNNEADTPDNFQSRRPNTSFCFLDIRSPGLGDTAMYLCATSTDTFNSPLHFGNGTRLTVT.